This TCR beta chain is from a study of radiation and T cells in renal cell carcinoma. The time point: blood 2 weeks post-SBRT. Treatment here: 15 Gy SBRT to primary tumor, nephrectomy 4 weeks later. The trim removed 6 bases at V and 4 bases at J, leaving 5 bases unmatched. Germline-derived CDR1 and CDR2 are SQVTM and ANQGSEA. The CDR3 contains 14 residues. Study observations and caveats: Pretreatment tumor biopsies were lacking, so baseline clonotypes are unknown.

As concerns this clone: What it binds is unknown.

TCRdb keeps only in-frame clones here, not all; method: immunoSEQ multiplex PCR. Of some 150,000 clones in the sample, approximately 88% were seen once. This chain links TRBV29-1 with TRBJ2-2; 10 nucleotides match TRBD1. The input for sequencing was blood, taken from a patient whose treatment included radiotherapy and nephrectomy. The clonotype originates from a woman aged 45-59 years with renal cell carcinoma. Here the CDR3 reads CSVGRDRGTGELFF. The CDR3 coding sequence is TGCAGCGTCGGACGGGACAGGGGCACCGGGGAGCTGTTTTTT.